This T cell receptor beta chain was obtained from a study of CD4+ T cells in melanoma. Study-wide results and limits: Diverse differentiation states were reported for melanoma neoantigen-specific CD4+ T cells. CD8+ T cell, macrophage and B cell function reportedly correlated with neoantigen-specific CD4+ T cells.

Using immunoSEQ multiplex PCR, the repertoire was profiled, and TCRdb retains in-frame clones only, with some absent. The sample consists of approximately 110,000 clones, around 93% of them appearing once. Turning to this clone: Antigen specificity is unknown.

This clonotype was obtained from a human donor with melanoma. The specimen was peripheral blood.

CDR3 residues: CASSLTGMGKPQHF. For the CDR3, the DNA is TGTGCCAGCAGTTTGACGGGAATGGGGAAGCCCCAGCATTTT. The chain has TRBV28 and TRBJ1-5; D not certain. Germline V lookup: CDR1 MDHEN, CDR2 SYDVKM. Trimming took off 3 bases at V and 8 bases at J, with 14 bases between the two ends. The CDR3 is 14 amino acids.